One sample yielded the 24 T cell receptor beta chains listed below, sequenced in a study of T cell repertoires in aging, cancer and after chemotherapy. The template was genomic DNA from peripheral blood, not RNA. TRB rearrangements spanning V, D and J were amplified using mixed TRB-A/B primers. TCRdb itself ran the multiplex PCR reads through MiXCR, one entry per CDR3 protein. This table holds about 12,000 distinct CDR3 sequences, 35% found once. The sample was blood. Source of these receptors: a human donor in good health. The donor label of this sample is uncertain.

The V gene is TRBV30, the J gene TRBJ2-3, with a weak D call TRBD2 (6 bases). With 3 bases removed from V and 0 bases from J, the gap between germline ends came to 16 bases. This CDR3 contains 16 residues. CDR1 and CDR2 from the germline V gene are GTSNPN and SVGIG (reference sequence). CDR3 amino acids: CAWSERLRGSTDTQYF. CDR3 DNA: TGTGCCTGGAGCGAACGCCTGCGGGGTAGCACAGATACGCAGTATTTT. The complete variable domain, with remaining parts taken from reference TRBV30 and TRBJ2-3, reads SQTIHQWPATLVQPVGSPLSLECTVEGTSNPNLYWYRQAAGRGLQLLFYSVGIGQISSEVPQNLSASRPQDRQFILSSKKLLLSDSGFYLCAWSERLRGSTDTQYFGPGTRLTVL.

The rearrangement uses TRBV7-2 and TRBJ2-3; D might be TRBD2 (7 bases). With 6 bases removed from V and 1 base from J, the gap between germline ends came to 17 bases. The CDR3 is made up of 16 amino acids. The germline V gene has CDR1 SGHTA and CDR2 FQGNSA. CDR3 sequence reads: CASREGGNTGTDTQYF. In nucleotides, the CDR3 is TGTGCCAGCAGGGAGGGGGGGAACACGGGCACAGATACGCAGTATTTT. The full variable domain, completed using reference TRBV7-2 and TRBJ2-3, is GAGVSQSPSNKVTEKGKDVELRCDPISGHTALYWYRQSLGQGLEFLIYFQGNSAPDKSGLPSDRFSAERTGGSVSTLTIQRTQQEDSAVYLCASREGGNTGTDTQYFGPGTRLTVL.

Sample share makes this clonotype medium-sized. The V call is TRBV19, the J call TRBJ2-1, with 16 nucleotides matching TRBD2. With V trimmed by 3 bases and J by 7 bases, 12 bases remained unmatched. CDR1 and CDR2 (germline): LNHDA, SQIVND (reference sequence). The CDR3 is 19 residues long. Here the CDR3 reads CASSIIQGLAGGPRNEQFF. The CDR3 DNA reads as TGTGCCAGTAGTATTATTCAGGGACTAGCGGGAGGGCCTCGGAATGAGCAGTTCTTC.

This clonotype was detected a few times. The rearrangement uses TRBV27 and TRBJ2-7; D remains unclear. This CDR3 contains 15 residues. Germline CDR1 reads MNHEY; CDR2 reads SMNVEV (reference sequence). With 2 bases removed from V and 5 bases from J, the gap between germline ends came to 16 bases. CDR3 in DNA: TGTGCCAGCAGTTTAGGAAATTCACTGTGGGACGAGCAGTACTTC. Encoded protein: CASSLGNSLWDEQYF.

This clonotype was counted a few times. The V gene is TRBV19, the J gene TRBJ1-1; possible D gene TRBD1, 6 bases. The CDR3 loop spans 13 amino acids. From germline, CDR1 is LNHDA and CDR2 SQIVND (reference sequence). This chain's CDR3 is CAAAGDVRTEAFF. The CDR3 region has the DNA TGTGCGGCGGCAGGGGACGTCCGCACTGAAGCTTTCTTT.

This clonotype was picked up a small number of times. For the CDR3, the DNA is TGTGCCAGCGGGACGGGCGGAGGGGCGGCTTTCTTT. Encoded protein: CASGTGGGAAFF. The V and J genes are TRBV6-5 and TRBJ1-1, with D tentatively TRBD1 (5 bases). Germline CDR1 and CDR2: MNHEY and SVGAGI. Trimming removed 8 bases from V and 11 bases from J, with 18 bases in between. The CDR3 spans 12 residues.

CDR3 amino acids: CASSTFGLNYEQYF. In DNA, the CDR3 is TGTGCCAGCAGCACTTTCGGACTGAACTACGAGCAGTACTTC. V usage is TRBV27 and J usage is TRBJ2-7; D perhaps matches TRBD2 (5 bases). The CDR3 spans 14 residues. Per germline, CDR1 MNHEY and CDR2 SMNVEV (reference sequence). Trimming left V 6 bases short and J 3 bases short, with 15 bases between.

This clonotype is termed medium-sized. The chain joins TRBV11-3 to TRBJ2-5; D gene unclear. Looked up from germline, CDR1 is SGHNT and CDR2 is YENEEA. The CDR3 loop spans 15 amino acids. V was shortened by 1 base and J by 2 bases, with 11 bases between the two germline ends. The CDR3 here is CASSLGVTTQETQYF. CDR3 bases: TGTGCCAGCAGCTTAGGTGTGACCACACAAGAGACCCAGTACTTC.

V usage is TRBV19 and J usage is TRBJ1-6; TRBD1 might be the D (5 bases). V was trimmed by 5 bases and J by 11 bases, leaving 13 bases between them. CDR1 is LNHDA, CDR2 SQIVND, per germline (reference sequence). The CDR3 length is 13 residues. The CDR3 nucleotides are TGTGCCAGTAGTTCCCCGGGGGTTCCACCCCTCCACTTT. As protein: CASSSPGVPPLHF.

The V call is TRBV11-1, the J call TRBJ2-1, with no clear D. Germline lookup yields CDR1 SGHAT and CDR2 FQDESV (reference sequence). The V and J ends lost 2 bases and 1 base respectively, with 12 bases between them. The CDR3 length is 16 residues. CDR3 sequence reads: CASSLFRRPSYNEQFF. In nucleotides, the CDR3 is TGTGCCAGCAGCTTATTTCGCAGGCCTTCCTACAATGAGCAGTTCTTC.

A few counts support this clonotype. This chain connects TRBV5-6 to TRBJ2-5; D uncertain. The CDR3 totals 16 residues. Trimming left V 7 bases short and J 2 bases short, with 21 bases between. CDR1 and CDR2 (germline): SGHDT, YYEEEE. As DNA, the CDR3 is TGTGCCAGCGGTGTTTATTGGACGAGGCCTCAAGAGACCCAGTACTTC. This sequence encodes CASGVYWTRPQETQYF.

This sequence joins TRBV11-3 and TRBJ2-7; D is perhaps TRBD2 (6 bases). The CDR3 sequence is 14 residues long. The ends were cut back, 6 bases at V and 1 base at J, with 13 bases in the middle. From germline, CDR1 is SGHNT and CDR2 YENEEA. For the CDR3, the DNA is TGTGCCAGCAGTTTCGCTGGGAGGTCCTACGAGCAGTACTTC. As protein: CASSFAGRSYEQYF.

This clonotype was found a few times. The gene calls are TRBV27 and TRBJ1-5, with 8 bases aligning to TRBD1. CDR3 length: 15 amino acids. In germline, CDR1 is MNHEY, CDR2 SMNVEV (reference sequence). With 6 bases clipped from V and 4 bases from J, the junction kept 8 bases outside the gene matches. CDR3 region: CASRHGTGENQPQHF. As DNA, the CDR3 is TGTGCCAGCAGACACGGGACAGGCGAAAATCAGCCCCAGCATTTT.

The genes are TRBV10-3 and TRBJ1-6, with D unclear. CDR1 and CDR2 from the germline V gene are ENHRY and SYGVKD. The germline V and J ends were trimmed by 3 bases and 4 bases, with 4 bases remaining between them. CDR3 length equals 13 residues. The CDR3 DNA follows: TGTGCCATCAGTGAACAGTATAATTCACCCCTCCACTTT. As protein: CAISEQYNSPLHF.

The chain employs TRBV30 and TRBJ2-2; TRBD2 might be the D (7 bases). CDR1 GTSNPN and CDR2 SVGIG come from the germline V gene (reference sequence). V lost 4 bases, J lost 3 bases, and 24 bases lay in between. The CDR3 length is 18 residues. CDR3 amino acids: CAWTRGRGPSSDTGELFF. The CDR3 bases are TGTGCCTGGACGCGGGGGCGGGGCCCGAGCTCGGACACCGGGGAGCTGTTTTTT.

In its sample, this clonotype is medium-sized. V and J are TRBV11-3 and TRBJ2-3, with 9 bases lining up with TRBD2. This CDR3 region has 16 residues. Germline CDR1 and CDR2: SGHNT and YENEEA. Unmatched junction bases numbered 10, after V lost 5 bases and J lost 4 bases. In DNA form, the CDR3 reads TGTGCCAGCAGCCCGTTAGCGGGGGAAGGAGCAGATACGCAGTATTTT. Its protein product is CASSPLAGEGADTQYF.

This chain connects TRBV12-3 or TRBV12-4 to TRBJ2-2; D is ambiguous. Deletions cut 3 bases from V and 5 bases from J, with 4 bases between. This CDR3 is 12 amino acids long. The CDR3: CASSFGTGELFF. DNA of the CDR3: TGTGCCAGCAGTTTCGGAACCGGGGAGCTGTTTTTT.

This rearrangement joins TRBV7-9 to TRBJ1-1; D not resolved. Germline CDR1 is SEHNR and CDR2 is FQNEAQ (reference sequence). The CDR3 runs 14 residues. V lost 3 bases, J lost 5 bases, and 13 bases lay in between. As DNA, the CDR3 is TGTGCCAGCAGCTTGCAAGCTGTTGGGACTGAAGCTTTCTTT. Residues: CASSLQAVGTEAFF.

In this sample, this clonotype turned up a few times. This chain uses TRBV5-6 with TRBJ1-6; D uncertain. CDR1 is SGHDT, CDR2 YYEEEE, per germline. With 5 bases removed from V and 6 bases from J, the gap between germline ends came to 12 bases. CDR3 length: 14 amino acids. CDR3: CASSGETSNSPLHF. The CDR3 DNA is TGTGCCAGCAGTGGCGAGACCTCTAATTCACCCCTCCACTTT. The full variable domain, in which reference TRBV5-6 and TRBJ1-6 provide the parts outside the CDR3, is DAGVTQSPTHLIKTRGQQVTLRCSPKSGHDTVSWYQQALGQGPQFIFQYYEEEERQRGNFPDRFSGHQFPNYSSELNVNALLLGDSALYLCASSGETSNSPLHFGNGTRLTVT.

Within the sample, this clonotype is medium-sized. The rearrangement uses TRBV19 and TRBJ2-2; D is unclear. Per the germline V gene, CDR1 is LNHDA and CDR2 is SQIVND (reference sequence). Trimming pared 5 bases from V and 7 bases from J, leaving 8 bases between. This CDR3 is 12 amino acids long. DNA for the CDR3: TGTGCCAGTAGTGCGGTGGTCGGGGAGCTGTTTTTT. As protein: CASSAVVGELFF. Using reference TRBV19 and TRBJ2-2 for the parts outside the CDR3, the full variable domain is DGGITQSPKYLFRKEGQNVTLSCEQNLNHDAMYWYRQDPGQGLRLIYYSQIVNDFQKGDIAEGYSVSREKKESFPLTVTSAQKNPTAFYLCASSAVVGELFFGEGSRLTVL.

This clonotype was seen more than once but under ten times. The chain links TRBV7-6 to TRBJ2-2; D remains unclear. The length of the CDR3 is 12 residues. Trimming shortened V by 5 bases and J by 0 bases, and 1 base separated the two germline ends. CDR1 SGHVS and CDR2 FNYEAQ come from the germline V gene. CDR3 amino acids: CASSPNTGELFF. CDR3 nucleotide sequence: TGTGCCAGCAGCCCGAACACCGGGGAGCTGTTTTTT.

There are a few counts of this clonotype. The chain is built from TRBV19 and TRBJ2-7; D remains ambiguous. Per germline, CDR1 LNHDA and CDR2 SQIVND (reference sequence). Trimming removed 5 bases at V and 0 bases at J, with 8 bases between. The CDR3 has 13 amino acids. The CDR3 DNA reads TGTGCCAGTAGTCTACAGAGCTCCTACGAGCAGTACTTC. This gives the protein CASSLQSSYEQYF.

This chain uses TRBV6-5 with TRBJ2-5; 14 nucleotides agree with TRBD2. V lost 2 bases, J lost 4 bases, and 6 bases stayed unmatched. The germline CDR1 and CDR2 sequences are MNHEY and SVGAGI. The CDR3 runs 17 residues. CDR3 sequence reads: CASSYAQTSGGAETQYF. CDR3 DNA sequence: TGTGCCAGCAGTTACGCCCAGACTAGCGGGGGGGCAGAGACCCAGTACTTC.

The V call is TRBV10-3, the J call TRBJ1-5; the D is unclear. Germline V gene data show CDR1 as ENHRY and CDR2 as SYGVKD. The CDR3 length is 14 residues. Trimming cost V 2 bases and J 4 bases, with 9 bases left between them. The CDR3 reads CAISESEENQPQHF. CDR3 nucleotide sequence: TGTGCCATCAGTGAGAGTGAAGAGAATCAGCCCCAGCATTTT.